This is a list of T cell receptor beta chains from one sample in a study of cytomegalovirus exposure and HLA in healthy donors. The protocol was immunoSEQ multiplex PCR, while the TCRdb copy is restricted to in-frame clones and leaves out a portion. This sample carries about 150,000 clones, roughly 77% of them seen once, and the ten largest clones take roughly 3.6%. The sample was PBMCs. Receptor source: a human donor in good health. CDR3s include the opening cysteine and the closing phenylalanine or tryptophan. The order of the fields is CDR3 protein, CDR3 DNA, J gene, V gene, clone size, D gene. The D gene is left open where the match is weak. Clone size is not always given. Where it is, it says once, few, many or a class for expanded clones.

CDR3 protein: CASSLDRVLFYNSPLHF
CDR3 DNA: TGCGCCAGCAGTCTGGACAGGGTCTTATTCTATAATTCACCCCTCCACTTT
J gene: TRBJ1-6
V gene: TRBV10-1
clone size: .
D gene: TRBD1

CDR3 protein: CASSPGQGWEKLFF
CDR3 DNA: TGTGCCAGCAGCCCGGGACAGGGTTGGGAAAAACTGTTTTTT
J gene: TRBJ1-4
V gene: TRBV7-2
clone size: .
D gene: TRBD1

CDR3 protein: CASRTQTGAGDTQYF
CDR3 DNA: TGTGCCAGCAGGACCCAGACGGGAGCTGGAGATACGCAGTATTTT
J gene: TRBJ2-3
V gene: TRBV28
clone size: once
D gene: .

CDR3 protein: CASSSTGGGTEAFF
CDR3 DNA: TGTGCCAGCAGTTCGACAGGGGGAGGCACTGAAGCTTTCTTT
J gene: TRBJ1-1
V gene: TRBV27
clone size: .
D gene: TRBD1

CDR3 protein: CASRLTGGYEQYF
CDR3 DNA: TGTGCCAGCAGGTTGACAGGGGGCTACGAGCAGTACTTC
J gene: TRBJ2-7
V gene: TRBV5-6
clone size: .
D gene: TRBD1

CDR3 protein: CASSPGTALTPGGFF
CDR3 DNA: TGTGCCAGCAGCCCCGGGACAGCACTTACCCCTGGCGGGTTCTTC
J gene: TRBJ2-1
V gene: TRBV28
clone size: .
D gene: TRBD1

CDR3 protein: CASSDTLNTEAFF
CDR3 DNA: TGTGCCAGCAGTGATACACTGAACACTGAAGCTTTCTTT
J gene: TRBJ1-1
V gene: TRBV6-1
clone size: .
D gene: .

CDR3 protein: CSVEGGEVEAFF
CDR3 DNA: TGCAGCGTTGAAGGAGGTGAGGTTGAAGCTTTCTTT
J gene: TRBJ1-1
V gene: TRBV29-1
clone size: .
D gene: .

CDR3 protein: CASSRVNGETQYF
CDR3 DNA: TGCGCCAGCAGCAGGGTAAATGGAGAGACCCAGTACTTC
J gene: TRBJ2-5
V gene: TRBV10-1
clone size: .
D gene: .

CDR3 protein: CASTRQGANYGYTF
CDR3 DNA: TGTGCCTCGACTCGACAGGGGGCGAACTATGGCTACACCTTC
J gene: TRBJ1-2
V gene: TRBV30
clone size: once
D gene: TRBD1

CDR3 protein: CAWRFAGGGSEQYF
CDR3 DNA: TGTGCCTGGAGGTTTGCGGGGGGGGGATCCGAGCAGTACTTC
J gene: TRBJ2-7
V gene: TRBV30
clone size: .
D gene: TRBD2

CDR3 protein: CASSSSGRLVRGEQYF
CDR3 DNA: TGTGCCAGCAGTTCGAGCGGGAGGCTTGTTAGAGGAGAGCAGTACTTC
J gene: TRBJ2-7
V gene: TRBV28
clone size: .
D gene: TRBD2

CDR3 protein: CASSPLGTGGTEAFF
CDR3 DNA: TGCGCCAGCAGCCCGCTTGGGACAGGGGGGACTGAAGCTTTCTTT
J gene: TRBJ1-1
V gene: TRBV5-1
clone size: once
D gene: TRBD1

CDR3 protein: CASSGTDIYGYTF
CDR3 DNA: TGCGCCAGCAGCGGAACAGACATTTATGGCTACACCTTC
J gene: TRBJ1-2
V gene: TRBV5-1
clone size: .
D gene: .

CDR3 protein: CASVSFAGAGSGELFF
CDR3 DNA: TGTGCCAGCGTGAGTTTCGCGGGGGCGGGATCCGGGGAGCTGTTTTTT
J gene: TRBJ2-2
V gene: TRBV28
clone size: .
D gene: .

CDR3 protein: CASSEPRRASGRAYEQYF
CDR3 DNA: TGTGCCAGCAGTGAACCCCGCAGGGCTAGCGGGAGGGCCTACGAGCAGTACTTC
J gene: TRBJ2-7
V gene: TRBV6-1
clone size: .
D gene: TRBD2

CDR3 protein: CASSEYSGTQYF
CDR3 DNA: TGTGCCAGCAGTGAATACTCAGGGACCCAGTACTTC
J gene: TRBJ2-5
V gene: TRBV25-1
clone size: .
D gene: .

CDR3 protein: CAISESPGSYEQYF
CDR3 DNA: TGTGCCATCAGTGAGTCCCCGGGATCCTACGAGCAGTACTTC
J gene: TRBJ2-7
V gene: TRBV10-3
clone size: .
D gene: .

CDR3 protein: CASSPSGGGADTQYF
CDR3 DNA: TGTGCCAGCAGCCCCAGCGGGGGGGGCGCAGATACGCAGTATTTT
J gene: TRBJ2-3
V gene: TRBV7-9
clone size: .
D gene: TRBD2

CDR3 protein: CASSSQVIANEKLFF
CDR3 DNA: TGTGCCAGCAGCTCACAGGTTATCGCTAATGAAAAACTGTTTTTT
J gene: TRBJ1-4
V gene: TRBV7-8
clone size: .
D gene: .

CDR3 protein: CASSLGGYEQYF
CDR3 DNA: TGTGCCAGCAGTTTGGGGGGATACGAGCAGTACTTC
J gene: TRBJ2-7
V gene: TRBV27
clone size: .
D gene: .

CDR3 protein: CASSFFSGREGNTIYF
CDR3 DNA: TGTGCCAGCAGCTTTTTCAGTGGCAGGGAAGGAAACACCATATATTTT
J gene: TRBJ1-3
V gene: TRBV7-9
clone size: .
D gene: .